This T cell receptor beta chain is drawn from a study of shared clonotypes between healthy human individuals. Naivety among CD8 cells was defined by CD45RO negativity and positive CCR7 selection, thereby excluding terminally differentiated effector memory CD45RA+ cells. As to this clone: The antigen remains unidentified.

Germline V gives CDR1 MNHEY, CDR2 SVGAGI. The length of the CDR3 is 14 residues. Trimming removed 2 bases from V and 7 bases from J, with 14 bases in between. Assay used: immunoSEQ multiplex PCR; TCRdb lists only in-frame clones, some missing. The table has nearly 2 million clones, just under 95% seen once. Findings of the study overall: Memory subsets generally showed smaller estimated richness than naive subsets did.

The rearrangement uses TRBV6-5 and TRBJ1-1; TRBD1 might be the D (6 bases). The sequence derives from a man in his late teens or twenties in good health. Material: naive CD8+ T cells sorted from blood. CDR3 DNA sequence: TGTGCCAGCAGTTACCAACAGGGAGCGGGTGAAGCTTTCTTT. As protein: CASSYQQGAGEAFF.